What follows are 8 T cell receptor beta chains derived from one specimen sequenced in a study of T cell responses to AZD1222 COVID-19 vaccine. Assay: immunoSEQ multiplex PCR; the TCRdb copy retains only in-frame clones and omits some. The data hold about 94,000 clones, with 88% observed a single time. The sequenced sample was peripheral blood, obtained 28 days after the second AZD1222 dose. The receptors originated from an adult who received the AZD1222 COVID-19 vaccine.

V and J are TRBV30 and TRBJ1-2; 7 bases align to TRBD1. V shed 3 bases and J 8 bases; nucleotides not matched to a gene: 15. The germline gives CDR1 GTSNPN, CDR2 SVGIG (reference sequence). The CDR3 contains 15 residues. CDR3 residues: CAWSTAPQGYRGYTF. The CDR3 DNA is TGTGCCTGGAGCACAGCCCCACAGGGGTACCGCGGCTACACCTTC.

The chain recombines TRBV29-1 with TRBJ1-1, with D unclear. CDR1 and CDR2 (germline): SQVTM, ANQGSEA. V lost 4 bases and J 2 bases, leaving 17 bases between the germline ends. This CDR3 comprises 15 residues. The CDR3 DNA is TGCAGCGTTGCGGACGATACCTGGGGAAACACTGAAGCTTTCTTT. Residues: CSVADDTWGNTEAFF.

The V gene is TRBV11-1, the J gene TRBJ2-7; 9 bases line up with TRBD1. J was trimmed by 0 bases and V by 3 bases; bases with no gene match: 0. The CDR3 covers 14 residues. CDR1 SGHAT and CDR2 FQDESV come from the germline V gene (reference sequence). CDR3 DNA: TGTGCCAGCAGCTTGACAGGGGGCTCCTACGAGCAGTACTTC. Residues: CASSLTGGSYEQYF. The whole variable domain, filled in from reference TRBV11-1 and TRBJ2-7, reads EAEVAQSPRYKITEKSQAVAFWCDPISGHATLYWYRQILGQGPELLVQFQDESVVDDSQLPKDRFSAERLKGVDSTLKIQPAELGDSAMYLCASSLTGGSYEQYFGPGTRLTVT.

This clone was counted ten times or more. The chain carries TRBV5-1 and TRBJ1-2; 8 bases align to TRBD1. The CDR3 is 16 amino acids. CDR1 is SGHRS and CDR2 is YFSETQ in the germline V gene. V lost 5 bases, J lost 3 bases, and 12 bases stayed unmatched. The CDR3 spells CASRLAGQAGDYGYTF. CDR3 coding DNA: TGCGCCAGCAGATTAGCGGGACAGGCTGGGGACTATGGCTACACCTTC.

The chain couples TRBV4-2 to TRBJ2-5; 11 positions match TRBD2. Losses at the gene ends were 4 bases for V and 5 bases for J; bases not matched to a gene: 9. Per the germline V gene, CDR1 is LGHNA and CDR2 is YNFKEQ. This CDR3 contains 16 residues. CDR3 in DNA: TGTGCCAGCAGCCCCCATAGCGGGGGGGCAGGGGAGACCCAGTACTTC. This encodes CASSPHSGGAGETQYF.

CDR3: CSVGGREGPEQYF. CDR3 coding DNA: TGCAGCGTTGGAGGGCGGGAGGGCCCCGAGCAGTACTTC. The genes are TRBV29-1 and TRBJ2-7; TRBD2 agrees at 9 bases. CDR3 length equals 13 residues. The V gene end was trimmed by 4 bases and the J gene end by 6 bases; junction bases not matched to a gene: 7. The germline V gene encodes CDR1 SQVTM and CDR2 ANQGSEA.

This rearrangement joins TRBV28 to TRBJ2-7; D might be TRBD1 (5 bases). Germline CDR1 is MDHEN and CDR2 is SYDVKM. This CDR3 is 13 amino acids long. Trimming removed 3 bases at V and 1 base at J, with 7 bases between. The CDR3 coding sequence is TGTGCCAGCAGTTTTAGGGGATCCTACGAGCAGTACTTC. This sequence encodes CASSFRGSYEQYF.

Remarks on this clone: Other nucleotide sequences from this sample produce the same CDR3. The V call is TRBV7-6, the J call TRBJ2-2, with 8 nucleotides matching TRBD2. V dropped 1 base and J dropped 4; count of bases not matched to a gene: 2. The CDR3 totals 15 residues. Germline assignment: CDR1 SGHVS and CDR2 FNYEAQ. This chain's CDR3 is CASSLGRGATGELFF. The DNA for the CDR3 is TGTGCCAGCAGCTTAGGGCGGGGGGCCACCGGGGAGCTGTTTTTT.